This T cell receptor (beta chain) was profiled in a study of cytotoxic CD8 clonotypes in ibrutinib-treated CLL. Study-level background: There were some 10 relapsed/refractory patients and roughly 15 treatment-naive patients, and approximately 17 were IGHV unmutated. There were, on average, nearly 260,000 productive templates and around 90,000 productive rearrangements per sample.

Produced via immunoSEQ multiplex PCR; TCRdb's table is partial and in-frame only. The sample holds 30,000 to 40,000 clones; about 70% are singletons and the top ten take about 9.5%. Study results and limitations: Baseline values of clonality outstripped age-matched healthy donors and followed circulating CD8+ T-cell counts.

Regarding this clone: What it binds is not known.

Material: PBMCs, obtained at disease progression, from a patient treated with ibrutinib. This clonotype was sampled from a human donor with chronic lymphocytic leukemia.

CDR3 sequence: CASSSGGKEKLFF. Here the CDR3 DNA reads TGTGCCAGCAGTTCAGGGGGCAAAGAAAAACTGTTTTTT. V usage is TRBV6-5 and J usage is TRBJ1-4, with 8 bases fitting TRBD1. Germline lookup yields CDR1 MNHEY and CDR2 SVGAGI. The CDR3 contains 13 residues. The V segment lost 4 bases and the J segment 8 bases; nucleotides outside the gene matches: 3.